One and the same sample provided the 24 T cell receptor beta chains below, sequenced in a study of shared clonotypes between healthy human individuals. Data came from immunoSEQ multiplex PCR; TCRdb stores just in-frame clones and leaves some out. This sample has 2 million to 2.5 million clones, with roughly 92% found just once. Sequences were obtained from naive CD4+ T cells from PBMCs. Subset reported: CD45RA+ positively selected. The receptors here all came from a man younger than 35 in good health. Some clones in this sample may be carry-over from other donors' samples.

The gene calls are TRBV5-1 and TRBJ2-2; 10 bases match TRBD2. The junction had 2 bases not matched to a gene; V was cut back by 0 bases and J by 6 bases. This CDR3 has 15 amino acids. Per the germline V gene, CDR1 is SGHRS and CDR2 is YFSETQ. The CDR3 is CASSLASGSPGELFF. The CDR3 DNA is TGCGCCAGCAGCTTGGCTAGCGGGAGCCCCGGGGAGCTGTTTTTT.

There are a few counts of this clone. Distinct nucleotide sequences in the sample also encode this CDR3. This chain connects TRBV28 to TRBJ1-1; D unresolved. Trimming shortened V by 7 bases and J by 1 base, and 7 bases separated the two germline ends. The germline V gene encodes CDR1 MDHEN and CDR2 SYDVKM. The CDR3 has 12 amino acids. The CDR3 sequence: CASTLGNTEAFF. In DNA form, the CDR3 reads TGTGCCAGCACCCTGGGGAACACTGAAGCTTTCTTT.

Comment on this clone: The limits of the CDR3 on the DNA are not certain, so only TCRdb's listed CDR3 is given. The V gene is TRBV2, the J gene TRBJ2-1. Counting both end residues, the CDR3 totals 15 amino acids. Germline V gives CDR1 SNHLY, CDR2 FYNNEI. This CDR3 is CASDLSGPRNNEQFF.

This chain links TRBV5-1 with TRBJ2-7; D may be TRBD2 (6 bases). V gave up 5 bases and J gave up 2 bases, with 11 bases separating them. The CDR3 is 13 amino acids. CDR1 SGHRS and CDR2 YFSETQ come from the germline V gene. The CDR3 spells CASRRDLTYEQYF. In DNA form, the CDR3 reads TGCGCCAGCAGGCGGGACTTAACCTACGAGCAGTACTTC.

This clone was picked up a small number of times. The CDR3 loop is CASSAYRGSSYEQYF. The CDR3 nucleotides read TGTGCCAGCAGTGCTTACAGGGGGAGCTCCTACGAGCAGTACTTC. The chain uses TRBV7-3 and TRBJ2-7; 8 nucleotides line up with TRBD1. In germline, CDR1 is SGHTA, CDR2 FQGTGA. The CDR3 runs to 15 residues. The J segment lost 0 bases and the V segment lost 6 bases, leaving 7 bases of the junction unmatched.

J is TRBJ1-3 and V is TRBV6-5, with 10 bases aligning to TRBD1. In germline, CDR1 is MNHEY, CDR2 SVGAGI. The CDR3 loop spans 15 amino acids. The junction had 10 bases not matched to a gene; V was cut back by 6 bases and J by 8 bases. CDR3 coding DNA: TGTGCCAGCAGCAGAGATGGACAGGGGGGATACACCATATATTTT. Residues: CASSRDGQGGYTIYF.

This chain uses TRBV5-4 with TRBJ2-4, with TRBD2 identical over 12 bases. CDR1 is SGHNT, CDR2 YYREEE, per germline (reference sequence). V gave up 4 bases and J gave up 1 base; unmatched junction bases: 6. The CDR3 is 17 amino acids. The CDR3 DNA sequence: TGTGCCAGCAGCCCCTCAACTAGCGGGGGGGCCAAAAACATTCAGTACTTC. It encodes CASSPSTSGGAKNIQYF.

The chain uses TRBV5-1 and TRBJ1-1; D might be TRBD1 (5 bases). The CDR3 loop spans 14 amino acids. Germline-derived CDR1 and CDR2 are SGHRS and YFSETQ. V lost 4 bases, J lost 3 bases, and 13 bases lay in between. The CDR3 coding sequence is TGCGCCAGCAGCCGCGGGGGATCGGACACTGAAGCTTTCTTT. It codes for CASSRGGSDTEAFF.

CDR3 in DNA: TGTGCCAGCAGGGAAAGAGACTATGGCTACACCTTC. Amino acid sequence: CASRERDYGYTF. The chain uses TRBV6-1 and TRBJ1-2; D uncertain. Per the germline V gene, CDR1 is MNHNS and CDR2 is SASEGT. This CDR3 has 12 amino acids. With 6 bases removed from V and 3 bases from J, the gap between germline ends came to 8 bases.

As for this clone: Other DNA sequences in this sample translate to the same CDR3. The chain carries TRBV7-2 and TRBJ2-1; 7 bases are shared with TRBD2. The V and J ends lost 3 bases and 3 bases, in that order; junction bases with no gene match: 5. Germline CDR1 and CDR2: SGHTA and FQGNSA. This CDR3 is built from 15 residues. The CDR3 region has the DNA TGTGCCAGCAGCTTCACCAGCGGGATCTACAATGAGCAGTTCTTC. This gives the protein CASSFTSGIYNEQFF.

The chain employs TRBV15 and TRBJ2-7; D possibly corresponds to TRBD1 (5 bases). The CDR3 loop spans 13 amino acids. V shed 5 bases and J shed 7 bases, with 15 bases lying between them. CDR1 LNHNV and CDR2 YYDKDF come from the germline V gene (reference sequence). As DNA, the CDR3 is TGTGCCACCAGCGGCTCCAGGGTGAGGGAGCAGTACTTC. As protein: CATSGSRVREQYF.

The CDR3 loop is CASSMRQGGSYEQYF. The CDR3 DNA reads as TGTGCCAGTAGTATGAGACAGGGGGGCTCCTACGAGCAGTACTTC. The chain employs TRBV19 and TRBJ2-7, with 9 bases matching TRBD1. V was pared by 3 bases and J by 0 bases, with 3 bases of the junction left unmatched. Germline CDR1 reads LNHDA; CDR2 reads SQIVND (reference sequence). The length of the CDR3 is 15 residues.

The chain couples TRBV21-1 to TRBJ2-7; TRBD2, the D gene given by the table, was not confirmed from the DNA. TRBV21-1 is noted as a pseudogene. The CDR3 has 17 residues. In DNA form, the CDR3 reads TGTGCCAGCAGCAGATGGGTGGATTTGGCGGCCCCCTACGAGCAGTACTTC. This gives the protein CASSRWVDLAAPYEQYF.

The genes are TRBV27 and TRBJ2-3; D may be TRBD2 (6 bases). This CDR3 spans 15 amino acids. Germline values: CDR1 MNHEY, CDR2 SMNVEV (reference sequence). V was clipped by 5 bases and J by 9 bases, with 21 bases between them. Here the CDR3 DNA reads TGTGCCAGCAGTCCCCGGCGAGGCGGGAAAGACACGCAGTATTTT. Translating it yields CASSPRRGGKDTQYF.

The CDR3 coding sequence is TGTGCCAGCACCTCTACGGGGGTCCACGAGCAGTACTTC. Translated: CASTSTGVHEQYF. The chain carries TRBV7-2 and TRBJ2-7, with a weak D call TRBD2 (6 bases). CDR1 and CDR2 from the germline V gene are SGHTA and FQGNSA. The CDR3 runs 13 residues. Trimming stripped 7 bases from V and 5 bases from J, with 15 bases between.

This clone was recorded a few times. The CDR3: CASSQEVRMEAFF. The CDR3 DNA follows: TGTGCCAGCAGCCAGGAAGTTCGGATGGAAGCTTTCTTT. This chain joins TRBV4-2 and TRBJ1-1, with unresolved D. Germline loops: CDR1 LGHNA, CDR2 YNFKEQ. The CDR3 consists of 13 residues. The V and J ends lost 3 bases and 8 bases respectively, with 13 bases between them.

The genes are TRBV10-3 and TRBJ2-3, with no clear D. V lost 4 bases, J lost 3 bases, and 8 bases lay in between. The germline CDR1 and CDR2 sequences are ENHRY and SYGVKD. This CDR3 region has 13 residues. CDR3 sequence reads: CAISVDGTDTQYF. CDR3 sequence (DNA): TGTGCCATCAGTGTCGACGGAACAGATACGCAGTATTTT.

The CDR3 DNA follows: TGTGCCTGGAGACACTCCTCGGCAACTAATGAAAAACTGTTTTTT. It encodes CAWRHSSATNEKLFF. The chain joins TRBV30 to TRBJ1-4; no firm D call. The CDR3 runs 15 residues. Germline lookup yields CDR1 GTSNPN and CDR2 SVGIG (reference sequence). The germline V and J ends were trimmed by 3 bases and 0 bases, with 11 bases remaining between them.

This sequence joins TRBV5-5 and TRBJ1-2; unclear D gene. The V end was cut by 4 bases, the J end by 5 bases, with 12 bases between. The germline CDR1 and CDR2 sequences are SGHKS and YYEKEE (reference sequence). This CDR3 contains 13 residues. This CDR3 reads CASSREGLYGYTF. CDR3 nucleotides: TGTGCCAGCAGCCGCGAAGGGTTATATGGCTACACCTTC. The full variable domain, rest sourced from reference TRBV5-5 and TRBJ1-2, is DAGVTQSPTHLIKTRGQQVTLRCSPISGHKSVSWYQQVLGQGPQFIFQYYEKEERGRGNFPDRFSARQFPNYSSELNVNALLLGDSALYLCASSREGLYGYTFGSGTRLTVV.

The chain employs TRBV6-1 and TRBJ1-3; perhaps TRBD1 as D (6 bases). V lost 2 bases and J 9 bases, leaving 11 bases between the germline ends. The CDR3 length is 13 residues. CDR1 is MNHNS, CDR2 SASEGT, per germline. In DNA, the CDR3 is TGTGCCAGCAGTGAAAGGGGGGGAGTCACCATATATTTT. This gives the protein CASSERGGVTIYF.

J is TRBJ2-5 and V is TRBV5-8; 7 bases fit TRBD1. Unmatched junction bases numbered 7, after V lost 3 bases and J lost 5 bases. Germline CDR1 and CDR2: SGHTS and YDEGEE. The CDR3 is made up of 14 amino acids. The CDR3 sequence is CASSWTGTGETQYF. The CDR3 coding sequence is TGTGCCAGCAGCTGGACAGGAACTGGTGAGACCCAGTACTTC.

This sequence joins TRBV28 and TRBJ1-1, with 10 positions matching TRBD1. CDR1 MDHEN and CDR2 SYDVKM come from the germline V gene. V trimming: 6 bases; J trimming: 7 bases; junction bases outside the gene matches: 14. The CDR3 spans 16 residues. This CDR3 reads CASRPSSLGQGLEAFF. DNA of the CDR3: TGTGCCAGCAGACCAAGTTCGTTGGGACAGGGGCTTGAAGCTTTCTTT.

The chain combines TRBV9 with TRBJ1-3; the D gene is possibly TRBD1 (6 bases). This CDR3 comprises 15 residues. CDR1 SGDLS and CDR2 YYNGEE come from the germline V gene. Trimming left V 0 bases short and J 0 bases short, with 7 bases between. Here the CDR3 DNA reads TGTGCCAGCAGCGTAGACAGGGTCTCTGGAAACACCATATATTTT. Its protein product is CASSVDRVSGNTIYF. The whole variable domain, filled in from reference TRBV9 and TRBJ1-3, reads DSGVTQTPKHLITATGQRVTLRCSPRSGDLSVYWYQQSLDQGLQFLIQYYNGEERAKGNILERFSAQQFPDLHSELNLSSLELGDSALYFCASSVDRVSGNTIYFGEGSWLTVV.

The rearrangement uses TRBV6-1 and TRBJ2-7; D may be TRBD1 or TRBD2 (5 bases each). There are 15 residues in the CDR3. Trimming took 5 bases from V and 3 from J, leaving 17 bases between them. Germline loops: CDR1 MNHNS, CDR2 SASEGT. The CDR3 loop reads CASSSGAAGFYEQYF. The DNA of the CDR3 is TGTGCCAGCAGTTCCGGGGCGGCCGGGTTCTACGAGCAGTACTTC.